The 16 T cell receptor beta chains given below trace back to one sample, sequenced in a study of blood T cell repertoires in COVID-19. Profiling relied on immunoSEQ multiplex PCR, and the TCRdb table lists in-frame clones only, not all of them. The repertoire has under 200,000 clones, about 80% of them found once; the top ten carry approximately 4.7%. The sequenced material came from PBMCs or T cells enriched from blood (not recorded which). The receptors originated from a woman aged 55-69 years with acute COVID-19.

The chain links TRBV10-3 to TRBJ1-2; D perhaps matches TRBD1 (5 bases). CDR1 and CDR2 from the germline V gene are ENHRY and SYGVKD. V shed 4 bases and J shed 0 bases, with 15 bases lying between them. CDR3 length: 16 residues. CDR3 protein: CAISASGAGANYGYTF. The CDR3 DNA reads TGTGCCATCAGTGCCTCCGGGGCGGGAGCTAACTATGGCTACACCTTC.

The chain employs TRBV5-1 and TRBJ1-1; 7 nucleotides match TRBD1. J was trimmed by 6 bases and V by 7 bases; bases with no gene match: 12. The germline gives CDR1 SGHRS, CDR2 YFSETQ. The CDR3 contains 14 residues. The CDR3 bases are TGCGCCAGCGGAACAGGGGAAATTAGTGCTGAAGCTTTCTTT. The encoded protein is CASGTGEISAEAFF.

CDR3 sequence (DNA): TGCGCCAGCAGCCTTGCTTTTGGCAGGGGTAATTCACCCCTCCACTTT. The encoded protein is CASSLAFGRGNSPLHF. This sequence joins TRBV4-3 and TRBJ1-6, with a tentative D call TRBD1 (6 bases). V was trimmed by 4 bases and J by 6 bases, leaving 16 bases between them. The CDR3 has 16 amino acids. The germline V gene encodes CDR1 LGHNA and CDR2 YSLEER.

V usage is TRBV5-4 and J usage is TRBJ1-2; TRBD1 agrees at 7 bases. The CDR3 runs 15 residues. Germline trimming cut 3 bases from V and 2 bases from J; bases unmatched to any gene: 7. CDR1 is SGHNT and CDR2 is YYREEE in the germline V gene (reference sequence). The CDR3 reads CASSSQTGSNYGYTF. For the CDR3, the DNA is TGTGCCAGCAGCTCCCAGACAGGGTCCAACTATGGCTACACCTTC.

This clone has only one observation. V and J are TRBV21-1 and TRBJ2-3; the table's D gene call, TRBD2, was not cross checked with the DNA. TRBV21-1 corresponds to a pseudogene. The CDR3 consists of 16 residues. CDR3 nucleotides: TGTGCCAGCAGCGACTACACGGCTCAGCCCACAGATACGCAGTATTTT. This translates into CASSDYTAQPTDTQYF.

The chain has TRBV28 and TRBJ2-1, with a possible D match to TRBD2 (7 bases). The CDR3 sequence is 14 residues long. Germline-derived CDR1 and CDR2 are MDHEN and SYDVKM. V dropped 3 bases and J dropped 10 bases, with 16 bases sitting between them. CDR3 in DNA: TGTGCCAGCAGTTTTTGGGGGGGGGCCGGAGAGCAGTTCTTC. Protein sequence: CASSFWGGAGEQFF.

In its sample, this clone is medium-sized. This chain connects TRBV6-2 or TRBV6-3 to TRBJ2-3; no clear D. Trimming shortened V by 0 bases and J by 14 bases, and 15 bases separated the two germline ends. The germline gives CDR1 MNHEY, CDR2 SVGEGT. The CDR3 is 13 residues long. This CDR3 reads CASSYSAVAVLYF. Here the CDR3 DNA reads TGTGCCAGCAGTTACTCCGCGGTGGCGGTGCTGTATTTT.

In its sample, this clone ranks as medium-sized (0.01 to 0.1%). This chain links TRBV19 with TRBJ2-2; no definite D call. The CDR3 is made up of 12 amino acids. With 4 bases removed from V and 8 bases from J, the gap between germline ends came to 8 bases. The germline CDR1 and CDR2 sequences are LNHDA and SQIVND (reference sequence). The CDR3 loop is CASSTPLGELFF. Written as DNA, the CDR3 is TGTGCCAGTAGTACTCCCTTGGGGGAGCTGTTTTTT.

The chain is built from TRBV13 and TRBJ1-4; D is uncertain. CDR1 PRHDT and CDR2 FYEKMQ come from the germline V gene (reference sequence). The CDR3 runs 15 residues. The V gene lost 4 bases and the J gene lost 0 bases, with 9 bases spanning the gap. The CDR3 loop is CASSSKRSTNEKLFF. DNA of the CDR3: TGTGCCAGCAGCTCCAAGCGGTCAACTAATGAAAAACTGTTTTTT.

J is TRBJ2-7 and V is TRBV19; 7 bases match TRBD1. CDR3 length: 15 amino acids. J was trimmed by 6 bases and V by 1 base; bases with no gene match: 9. Germline V CDR1 and CDR2: LNHDA, SQIVND (reference sequence). CDR3 amino acids: CASSIGDRPGLEQYF. DNA of the CDR3: TGTGCCAGTAGTATAGGGGACAGACCCGGTCTCGAGCAGTACTTC.

This rearrangement joins TRBV9 to TRBJ2-7; 8 positions agree with TRBD1. Germline V gives CDR1 SGDLS, CDR2 YYNGEE. The CDR3 has 12 residues. Unmatched junction bases numbered 6, after V lost 9 bases and J lost 4 bases. CDR3 residues: CATSRGRYEQYV. CDR3 nucleotides: TGTGCCACCTCCAGGGGGCGATACGAGCAGTACGTC.

Details on this clone: One end of the junction varies from germline; a read error may be responsible. The CDR3 spells CASNLDYSTSYNEQFF. CDR3 sequence (DNA): TGTGCCAGCAACTTAGATTACTCCACCTCCTACAATGAGCAGTTCTTC. The chain carries TRBV7-2 and TRBJ2-1; unclear D gene. Looked up from germline, CDR1 is SGHTA and CDR2 is FQGNSA. The CDR3 sequence is 16 residues long.

This chain connects TRBV29-1 to TRBJ1-1; a possible D gene is TRBD1 (6 bases). Trimming took off 1 base at V and 1 base at J, with 10 bases between the two ends. CDR1 and CDR2 (germline): SQVTM, ANQGSEA. The CDR3 covers 14 residues. The CDR3 loop reads CSVEGRTANTEAFF. The DNA for the CDR3 is TGCAGCGTTGAAGGCCGGACAGCGAACACTGAAGCTTTCTTT.

The chain carries TRBV2 and TRBJ1-2; D is unresolved. The CDR3 length is 17 residues. Deletions cut 1 base from V and 8 bases from J, with 23 bases between. The germline gives CDR1 SNHLY, CDR2 FYNNEI. DNA for the CDR3: TGTGCCAGCAGTGAAGAGAGTCTACGGACTTCCTCGGGCGGCTACACCTTC. It encodes CASSEESLRTSSGGYTF.

The chain links TRBV29-1 to TRBJ2-6; TRBD1 matches at 7 bases. Germline V gene data show CDR1 as SQVTM and CDR2 as ANQGSEA. V lost 6 bases and J lost 2; bases outside the gene matches: 4. CDR3 length: 14 amino acids. CDR3 DNA: TGCAGCGTACTCAGGGGGACTGGGGCCAACGTCCTGACTTTC. It translates to CSVLRGTGANVLTF.

The chain links TRBV18 to TRBJ2-7; 7 bases line up with TRBD2. The length of the CDR3 is 15 residues. The germline V gene encodes CDR1 KGHSH and CDR2 LQKENI. V was clipped by 3 bases and J by 2 bases; unmatched bases: 7. The CDR3 loop is CASSPREEAPYEQYF. The CDR3 region has the DNA TGTGCCAGCTCACCCCGGGAGGAGGCCCCCTACGAGCAGTACTTC.